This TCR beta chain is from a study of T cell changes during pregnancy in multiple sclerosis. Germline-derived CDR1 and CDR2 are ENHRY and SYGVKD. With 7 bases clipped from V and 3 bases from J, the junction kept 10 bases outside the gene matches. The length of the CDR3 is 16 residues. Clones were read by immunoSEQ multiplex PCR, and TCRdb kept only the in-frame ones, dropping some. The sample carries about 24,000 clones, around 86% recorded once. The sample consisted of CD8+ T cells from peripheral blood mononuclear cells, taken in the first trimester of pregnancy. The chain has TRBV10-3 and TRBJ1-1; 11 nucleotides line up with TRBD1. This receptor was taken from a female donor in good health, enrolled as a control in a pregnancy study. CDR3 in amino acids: CAINSGQGELYTEAFF. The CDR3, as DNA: TGTGCCATCAACTCGGGACAGGGGGAACTATACACTGAAGCTTTCTTT.